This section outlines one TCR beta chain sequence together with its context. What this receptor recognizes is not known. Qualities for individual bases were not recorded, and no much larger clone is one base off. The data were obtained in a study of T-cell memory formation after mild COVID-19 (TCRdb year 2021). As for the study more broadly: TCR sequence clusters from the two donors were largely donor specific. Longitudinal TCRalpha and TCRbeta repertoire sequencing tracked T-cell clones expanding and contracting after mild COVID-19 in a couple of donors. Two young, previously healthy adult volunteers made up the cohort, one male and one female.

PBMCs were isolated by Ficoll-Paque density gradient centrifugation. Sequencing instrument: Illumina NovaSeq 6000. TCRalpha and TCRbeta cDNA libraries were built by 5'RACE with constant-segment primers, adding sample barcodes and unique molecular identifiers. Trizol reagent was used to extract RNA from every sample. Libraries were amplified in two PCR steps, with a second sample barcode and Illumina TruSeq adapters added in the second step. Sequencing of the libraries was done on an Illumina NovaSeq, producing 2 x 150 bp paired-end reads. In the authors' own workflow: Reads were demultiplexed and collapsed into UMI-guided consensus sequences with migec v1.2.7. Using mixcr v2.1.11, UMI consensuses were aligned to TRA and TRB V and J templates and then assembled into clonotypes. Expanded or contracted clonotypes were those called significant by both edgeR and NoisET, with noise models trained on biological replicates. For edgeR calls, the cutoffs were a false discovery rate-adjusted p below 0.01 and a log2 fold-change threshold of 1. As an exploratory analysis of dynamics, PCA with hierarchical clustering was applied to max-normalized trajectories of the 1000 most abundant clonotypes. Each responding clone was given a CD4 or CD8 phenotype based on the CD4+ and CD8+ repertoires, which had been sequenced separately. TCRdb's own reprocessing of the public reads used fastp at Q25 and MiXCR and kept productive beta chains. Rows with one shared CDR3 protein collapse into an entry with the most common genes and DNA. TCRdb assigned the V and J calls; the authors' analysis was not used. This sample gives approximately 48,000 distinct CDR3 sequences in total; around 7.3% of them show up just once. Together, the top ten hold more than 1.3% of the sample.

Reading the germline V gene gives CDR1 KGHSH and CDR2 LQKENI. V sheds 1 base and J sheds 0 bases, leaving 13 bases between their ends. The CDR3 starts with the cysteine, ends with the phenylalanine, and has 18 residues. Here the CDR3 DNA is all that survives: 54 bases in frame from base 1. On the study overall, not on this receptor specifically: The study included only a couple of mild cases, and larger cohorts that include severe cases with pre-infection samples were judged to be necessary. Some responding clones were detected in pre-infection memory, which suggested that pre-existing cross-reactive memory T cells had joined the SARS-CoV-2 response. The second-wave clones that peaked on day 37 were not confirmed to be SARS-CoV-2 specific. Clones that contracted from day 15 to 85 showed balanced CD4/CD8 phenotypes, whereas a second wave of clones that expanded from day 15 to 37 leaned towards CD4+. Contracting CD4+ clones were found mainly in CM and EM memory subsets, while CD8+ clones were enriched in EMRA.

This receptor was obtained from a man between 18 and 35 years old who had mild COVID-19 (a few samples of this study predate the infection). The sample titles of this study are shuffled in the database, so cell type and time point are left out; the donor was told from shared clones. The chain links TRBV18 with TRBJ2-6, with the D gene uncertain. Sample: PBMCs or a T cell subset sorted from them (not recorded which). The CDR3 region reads CASSPLYARISGANVLTF. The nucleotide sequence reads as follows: TGTGCCAGCTCACCACTCTATGCCAGAATCTCTGGGGCCAACGTCCTGACTTTC.